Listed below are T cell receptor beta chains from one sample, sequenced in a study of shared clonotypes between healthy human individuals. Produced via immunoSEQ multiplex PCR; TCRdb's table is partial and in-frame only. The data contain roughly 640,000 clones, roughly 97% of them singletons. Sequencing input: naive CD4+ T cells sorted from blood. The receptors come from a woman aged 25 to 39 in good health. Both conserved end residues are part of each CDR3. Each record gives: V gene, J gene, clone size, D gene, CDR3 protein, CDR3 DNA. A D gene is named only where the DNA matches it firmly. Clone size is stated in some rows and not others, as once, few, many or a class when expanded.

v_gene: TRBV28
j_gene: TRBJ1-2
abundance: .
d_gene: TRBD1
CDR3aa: CASSRSGTGVPLIYGYTF
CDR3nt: TGTGCCAGCAGTCGTTCCGGGACAGGGGTACCTCTAATCTATGGCTACACCTTC

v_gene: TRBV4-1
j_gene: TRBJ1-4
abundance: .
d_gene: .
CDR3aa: CASSQGIRGEEKLFF
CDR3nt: TGCGCCAGCAGCCAAGGGATCCGGGGGGAGGAAAAACTGTTTTTT

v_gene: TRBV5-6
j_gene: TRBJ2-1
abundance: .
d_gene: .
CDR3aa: CASSSGDRIRGNEQFF
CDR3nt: TGTGCCAGCAGCTCAGGCGACAGGATCCGTGGCAATGAGCAGTTCTTC

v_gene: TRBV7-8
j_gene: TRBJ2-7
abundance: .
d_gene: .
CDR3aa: CASSLGAASHF
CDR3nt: TGTGCCAGCAGCTTAGGGGCAGCCAGCCACTTC

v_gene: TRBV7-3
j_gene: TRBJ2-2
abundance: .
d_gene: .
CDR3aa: CASSLATAGELFF
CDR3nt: TGTGCCAGCAGCTTAGCTACTGCCGGGGAGCTGTTTTTT

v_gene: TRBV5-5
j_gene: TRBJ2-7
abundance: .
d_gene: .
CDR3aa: CASSVRGNEQYF
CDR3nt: TGTGCCAGCAGCGTGAGGGGTAACGAGCAGTACTTC

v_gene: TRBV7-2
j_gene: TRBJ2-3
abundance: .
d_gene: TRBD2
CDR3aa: CASSPSRGGLRDTQYF
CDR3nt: TGTGCCAGCAGCCCAAGTCGGGGAGGGCTAAGAGATACGCAGTATTTT

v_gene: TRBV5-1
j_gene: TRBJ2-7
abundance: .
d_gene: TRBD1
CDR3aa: CASSETGGPYEQYF
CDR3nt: TGCGCCAGCAGCGAGACAGGGGGTCCCTACGAGCAGTACTTC

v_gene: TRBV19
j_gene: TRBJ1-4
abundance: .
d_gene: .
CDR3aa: CASSIGKLSSTNEKLFF
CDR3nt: TGTGCCAGTAGTATAGGCAAGCTGAGCTCAACTAATGAAAAACTGTTTTTT

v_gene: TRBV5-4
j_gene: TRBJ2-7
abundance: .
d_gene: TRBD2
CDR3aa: CASSTDSGTLYEQYF
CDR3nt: TGTGCCAGCAGCACCGATAGCGGGACGCTCTACGAGCAGTACTTC

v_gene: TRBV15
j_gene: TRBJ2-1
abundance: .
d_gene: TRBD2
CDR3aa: CATSIGLAGGYNEQFF
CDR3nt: TGTGCCACCAGCATTGGACTAGCGGGAGGTTACAATGAGCAGTTCTTC

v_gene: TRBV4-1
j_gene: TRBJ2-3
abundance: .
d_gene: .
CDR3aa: CASSQGTRDLTQYF
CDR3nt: TGCGCCAGCAGCCAGGGGACCAGGGATCTGACGCAGTATTTT

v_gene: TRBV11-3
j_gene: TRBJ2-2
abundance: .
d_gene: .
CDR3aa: CASSINGELFF
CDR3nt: TGTGCCAGCAGCATAAACGGGGAGCTGTTTTTT

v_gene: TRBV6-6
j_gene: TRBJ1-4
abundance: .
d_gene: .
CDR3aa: CASSSDGFGGKLFF
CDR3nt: TGTGCCAGCAGTTCCGACGGGTTTGGCGGAAAACTGTTTTTT

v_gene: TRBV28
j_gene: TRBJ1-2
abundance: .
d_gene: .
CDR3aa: CASSFGDMGGYTF
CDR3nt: TGTGCCAGCAGTTTCGGGGATATGGGTGGCTACACCTTC

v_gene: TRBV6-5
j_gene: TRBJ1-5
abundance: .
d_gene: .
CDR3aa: CASSYSRYPDQPQHF
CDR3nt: TGTGCCAGCAGTTACTCGAGGTATCCCGATCAGCCCCAGCATTTT

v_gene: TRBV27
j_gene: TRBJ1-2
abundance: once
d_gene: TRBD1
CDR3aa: CASSFRQGVFYGYTF
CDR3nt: TGTGCCAGCAGTTTCCGACAGGGGGTTTTCTATGGCTACACCTTC

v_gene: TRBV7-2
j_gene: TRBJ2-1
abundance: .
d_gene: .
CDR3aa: CASSLGRDNEQFF
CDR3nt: TGTGCCAGCAGCTTAGGGCGGGATAATGAGCAGTTCTTC

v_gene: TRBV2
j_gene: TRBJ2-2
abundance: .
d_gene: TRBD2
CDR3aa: CASSVVYLAGTNTGELFF
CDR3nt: TGTGCCAGCAGTGTGGTATATCTAGCGGGTACGAACACCGGGGAGCTGTTTTTT

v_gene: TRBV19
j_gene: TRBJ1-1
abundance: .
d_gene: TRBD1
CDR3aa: CASSMRQGDTEAFF
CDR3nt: TGTGCCAGTAGTATGCGACAGGGGGACACTGAAGCTTTCTTT

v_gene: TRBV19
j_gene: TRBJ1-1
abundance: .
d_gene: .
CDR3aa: CASSIAAGNTEAFF
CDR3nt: TGTGCCAGTAGTATAGCAGCCGGGAACACTGAAGCTTTCTTT

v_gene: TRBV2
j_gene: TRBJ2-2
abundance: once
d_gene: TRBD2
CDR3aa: CASIQREGRTGELFF
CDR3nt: TGTGCCAGCATTCAGCGGGAGGGCCGTACCGGGGAGCTGTTTTTT

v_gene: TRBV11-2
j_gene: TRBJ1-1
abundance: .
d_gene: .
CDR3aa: CASSRASGTPNTEAFF
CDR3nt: TGTGCCAGCAGCCGCGCGAGCGGGACACCGAACACTGAAGCTTTCTTT

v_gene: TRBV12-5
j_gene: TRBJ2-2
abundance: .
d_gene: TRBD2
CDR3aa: CASGIAGGPRNTGELFF
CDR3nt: TGTGCTAGTGGTATAGCGGGAGGGCCTAGGAACACCGGGGAGCTGTTTTTT

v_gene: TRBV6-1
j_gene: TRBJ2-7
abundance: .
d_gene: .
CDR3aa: CASSERGSGSYEQYF
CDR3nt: TGTGCCAGCAGTGAACGGGGCTCAGGGTCCTACGAGCAGTACTTC

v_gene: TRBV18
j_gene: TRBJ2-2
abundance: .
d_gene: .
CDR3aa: CASSPPGLTGELFF
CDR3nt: TGTGCCAGCTCACCACCCGGGCTCACCGGGGAGCTGTTTTTT

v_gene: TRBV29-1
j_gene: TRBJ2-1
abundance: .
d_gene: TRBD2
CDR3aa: CSVGRPQLAGVAEQFF
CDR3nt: TGCAGCGTTGGGAGGCCCCAACTAGCGGGAGTGGCTGAGCAGTTCTTC

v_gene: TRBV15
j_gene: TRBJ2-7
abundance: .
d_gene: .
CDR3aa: CATSRASDEYSYEQYF
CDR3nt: TGTGCCACCAGCAGAGCATCGGACGAGTACTCCTACGAGCAGTACTTC

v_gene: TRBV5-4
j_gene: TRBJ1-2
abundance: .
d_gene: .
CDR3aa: CASTPGLNYGYTF
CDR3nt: TGTGCCAGCACCCCCGGACTAAACTATGGCTACACCTTC

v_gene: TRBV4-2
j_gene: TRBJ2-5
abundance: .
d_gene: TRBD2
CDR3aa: CASSQGRGLAAVSVWETQYF
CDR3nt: TGTGCCAGCAGCCAGGGTCGGGGACTAGCGGCAGTTTCTGTATGGGAGACCCAGTACTTC

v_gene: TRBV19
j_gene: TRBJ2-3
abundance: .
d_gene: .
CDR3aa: CASSILGQSGISTDTQYF
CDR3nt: TGTGCCAGTAGTATATTGGGACAGAGCGGGATTTCCACAGATACGCAGTATTTT

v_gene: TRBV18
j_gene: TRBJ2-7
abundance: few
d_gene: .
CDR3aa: CASSPGGTYEQYF
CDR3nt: TGTGCCAGCTCACCAGGGGGGACCTACGAGCAGTACTTC

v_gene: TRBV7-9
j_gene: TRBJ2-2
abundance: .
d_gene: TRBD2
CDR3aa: CASRVGLAGSGGELFF
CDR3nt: TGTGCCAGCAGGGTCGGACTAGCGGGAAGCGGCGGGGAGCTGTTTTTT

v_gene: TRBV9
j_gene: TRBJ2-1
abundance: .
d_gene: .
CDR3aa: CASSPQGDTYNEQFF
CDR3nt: TGTGCCAGCAGCCCCCAAGGGGACACGTACAATGAGCAGTTCTTC

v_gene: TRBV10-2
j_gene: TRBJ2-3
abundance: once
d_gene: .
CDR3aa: CASRRDGTDTQYF
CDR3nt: TGCGCCAGCAGAAGGGACGGCACAGATACGCAGTATTTT

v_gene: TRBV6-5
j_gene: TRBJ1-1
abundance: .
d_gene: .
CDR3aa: CASSYGRDTEAFF
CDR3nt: TGTGCCAGCAGTTACGGACGGGATACTGAAGCTTTCTTT

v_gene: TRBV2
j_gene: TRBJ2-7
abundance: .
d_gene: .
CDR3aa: CASSDRIPSEQYF
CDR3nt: TGTGCCAGCAGTGATAGGATACCCAGCGAGCAGTACTTC

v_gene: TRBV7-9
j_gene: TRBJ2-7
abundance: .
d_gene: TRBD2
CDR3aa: CASSRGLAETYEQYF
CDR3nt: TGTGCCAGCAGCAGGGGACTAGCGGAAACCTACGAGCAGTACTTC

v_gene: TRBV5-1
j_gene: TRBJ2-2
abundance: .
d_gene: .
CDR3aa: CASSLYGGNTGELFF
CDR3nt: TGCGCCAGCAGCTTATACGGCGGGAACACCGGGGAGCTGTTTTTT

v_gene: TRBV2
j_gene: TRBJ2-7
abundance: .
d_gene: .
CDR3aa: CATSPGAYEQYF
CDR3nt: TGTGCCACATCGCCGGGAGCCTACGAGCAGTACTTC

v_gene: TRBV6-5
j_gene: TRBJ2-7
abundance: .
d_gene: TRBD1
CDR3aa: CASSYPRTGVGEQYF
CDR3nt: TGTGCCAGCAGTTACCCGAGGACAGGGGTTGGCGAGCAGTACTTC

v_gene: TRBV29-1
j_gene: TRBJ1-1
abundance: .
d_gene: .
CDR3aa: CSSEVTLTEAFF
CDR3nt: TGCTCCTCAGAGGTCACCCTCACTGAAGCTTTCTTT

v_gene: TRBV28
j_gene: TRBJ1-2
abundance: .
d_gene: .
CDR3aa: CASSAATAYGYTF
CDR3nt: TGTGCCAGCAGTGCCGCGACAGCGTATGGCTACACCTTC

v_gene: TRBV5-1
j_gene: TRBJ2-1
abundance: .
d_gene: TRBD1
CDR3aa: CASSEAISGTGYNEQFF
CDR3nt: TGCGCCAGCAGCGAGGCCATTTCCGGGACAGGCTACAATGAGCAGTTCTTC

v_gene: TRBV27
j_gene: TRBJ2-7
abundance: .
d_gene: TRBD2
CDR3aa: CASSPRLAGNYEQYF
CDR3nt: TGTGCCAGCAGTCCAAGACTAGCGGGGAACTACGAGCAGTACTTC

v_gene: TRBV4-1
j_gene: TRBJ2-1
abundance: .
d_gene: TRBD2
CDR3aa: CASSQGTRTSGRSRFF
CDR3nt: TGCGCCAGCAGCCAAGGAACCCGGACTAGCGGGAGGTCTAGGTTCTTC

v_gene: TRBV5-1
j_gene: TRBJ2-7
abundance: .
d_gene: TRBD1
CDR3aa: CASSSGTGLSDEQYF
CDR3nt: TGCGCCAGCAGCTCTGGGACAGGCCTAAGCGACGAGCAGTACTTC

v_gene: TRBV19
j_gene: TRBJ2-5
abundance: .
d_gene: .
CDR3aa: CASSIGPGQETQYF
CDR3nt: TGTGCCAGTAGTATAGGTCCAGGTCAAGAGACCCAGTACTTC

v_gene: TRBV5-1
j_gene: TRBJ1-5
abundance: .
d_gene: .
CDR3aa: CASSLAPLNAADQPQHF
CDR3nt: TGCGCCAGCAGCTTGGCTCCCCTCAATGCTGCTGATCAGCCCCAGCATTTT

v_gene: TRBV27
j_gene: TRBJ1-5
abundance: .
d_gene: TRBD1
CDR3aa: CASSLTGASNQPQHF
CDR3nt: TGTGCCAGCAGTTTAACAGGGGCCAGCAATCAGCCCCAGCATTTT

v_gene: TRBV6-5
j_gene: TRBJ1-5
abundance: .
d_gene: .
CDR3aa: CASMEGSQPQHF
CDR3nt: TGTGCCAGCATGGAGGGTTCTCAGCCCCAGCATTTT

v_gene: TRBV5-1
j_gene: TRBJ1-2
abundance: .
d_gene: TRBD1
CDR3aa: CASSAGQGNYGYTF
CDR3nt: TGCGCCAGCAGCGCGGGACAGGGAAACTATGGCTACACCTTC

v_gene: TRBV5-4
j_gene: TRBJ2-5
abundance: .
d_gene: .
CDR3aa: CASSFPGAQETQYF
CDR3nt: TGTGCCAGCAGTTTCCCCGGGGCCCAAGAGACCCAGTACTTC